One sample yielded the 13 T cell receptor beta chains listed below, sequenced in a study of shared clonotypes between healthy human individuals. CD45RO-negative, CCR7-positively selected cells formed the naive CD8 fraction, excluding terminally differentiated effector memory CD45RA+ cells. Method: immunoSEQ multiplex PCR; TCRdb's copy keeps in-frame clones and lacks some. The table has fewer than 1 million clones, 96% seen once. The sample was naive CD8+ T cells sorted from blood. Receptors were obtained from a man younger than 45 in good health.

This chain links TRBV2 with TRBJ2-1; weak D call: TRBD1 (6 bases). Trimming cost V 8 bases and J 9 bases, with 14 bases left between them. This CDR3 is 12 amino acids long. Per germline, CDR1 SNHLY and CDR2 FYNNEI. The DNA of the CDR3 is TGTGCCAGCCACCCCAGGGGTGGTGAGCAGTTCTTC. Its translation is CASHPRGGEQFF.

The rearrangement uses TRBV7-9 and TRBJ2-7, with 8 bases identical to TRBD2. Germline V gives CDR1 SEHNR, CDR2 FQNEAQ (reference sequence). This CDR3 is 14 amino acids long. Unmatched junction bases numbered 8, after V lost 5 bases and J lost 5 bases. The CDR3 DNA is TGTGCCAGCAGCCCCAGCACTAGCGGAGACGAGCAGTACTTC. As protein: CASSPSTSGDEQYF.

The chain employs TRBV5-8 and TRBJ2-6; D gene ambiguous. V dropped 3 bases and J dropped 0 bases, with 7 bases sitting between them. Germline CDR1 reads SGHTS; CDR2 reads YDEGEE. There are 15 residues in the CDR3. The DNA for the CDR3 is TGTGCCAGCAGCTCCACAGTCTCTGGGGCCAACGTCCTGACTTTC. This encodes CASSSTVSGANVLTF.

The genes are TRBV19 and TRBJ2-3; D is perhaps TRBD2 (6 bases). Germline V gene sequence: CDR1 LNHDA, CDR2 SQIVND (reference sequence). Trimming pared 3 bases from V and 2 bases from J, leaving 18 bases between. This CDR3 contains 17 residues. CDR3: CASSMAAPGLLTDTQYF. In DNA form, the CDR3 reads TGTGCCAGTAGTATGGCGGCCCCGGGACTCCTCACAGATACGCAGTATTTT.

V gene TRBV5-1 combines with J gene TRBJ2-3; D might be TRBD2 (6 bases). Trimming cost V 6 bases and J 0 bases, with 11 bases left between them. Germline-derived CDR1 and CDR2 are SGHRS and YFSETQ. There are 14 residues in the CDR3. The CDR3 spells CASTPAGSTDTQYF. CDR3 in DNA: TGCGCCAGCACCCCCGCGGGGAGCACAGATACGCAGTATTTT.

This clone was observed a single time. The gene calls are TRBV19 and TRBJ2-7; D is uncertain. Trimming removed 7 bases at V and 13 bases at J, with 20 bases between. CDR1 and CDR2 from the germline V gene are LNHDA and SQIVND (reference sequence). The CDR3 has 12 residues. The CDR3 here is CASTDDYEHRYF. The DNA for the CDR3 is TGTGCCAGTACCGACGATTACGAGCATAGATACTTC.

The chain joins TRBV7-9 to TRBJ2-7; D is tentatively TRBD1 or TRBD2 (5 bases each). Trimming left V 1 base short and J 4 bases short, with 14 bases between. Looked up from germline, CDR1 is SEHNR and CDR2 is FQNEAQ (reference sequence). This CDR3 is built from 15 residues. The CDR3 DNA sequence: TGTGCCAGCAGCTTAGACGAGGGGTTGGGTTACGAGCAGTACTTC. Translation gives CASSLDEGLGYEQYF.

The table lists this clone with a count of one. This chain's CDR3 is CASSQDSQWREWASEQFF. CDR3 sequence (DNA): TGTGCCAGCAGCCAAGATAGTCAGTGGAGGGAGTGGGCCAGTGAGCAGTTCTTC. J is TRBJ2-1 and V is TRBV4-2; D perhaps matches TRBD2 (6 bases). V was trimmed by 0 bases and J by 9 bases, leaving 24 bases between them. CDR3 size: 18 residues. CDR1 LGHNA and CDR2 YNFKEQ come from the germline V gene.

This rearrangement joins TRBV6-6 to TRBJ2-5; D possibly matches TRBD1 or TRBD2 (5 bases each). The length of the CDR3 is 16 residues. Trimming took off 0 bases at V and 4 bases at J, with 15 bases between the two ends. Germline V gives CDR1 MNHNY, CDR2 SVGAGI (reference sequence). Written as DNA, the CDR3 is TGTGCCAGCAGTTACTCTGGTCCTGGGGGTCGAGAGACCCAGTACTTC. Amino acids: CASSYSGPGGRETQYF.

The CDR3 reads CASRFAGFQETQYF. CDR3 coding DNA: TGTGCCAGCAGATTCGCGGGCTTCCAAGAGACCCAGTACTTC. J is TRBJ2-5 and V is TRBV7-9, with D maybe TRBD2 (5 bases). The V end lost 6 bases, the J end lost 1 base, and 12 bases lay between the germline ends. The germline V gene encodes CDR1 SEHNR and CDR2 FQNEAQ (reference sequence). This CDR3 comprises 14 residues.

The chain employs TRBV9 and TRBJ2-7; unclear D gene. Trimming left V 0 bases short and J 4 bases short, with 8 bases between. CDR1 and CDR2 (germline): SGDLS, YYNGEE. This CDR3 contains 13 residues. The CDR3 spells CASSVDQSYEQYF. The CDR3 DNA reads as TGTGCCAGCAGCGTAGATCAGAGTTACGAGCAGTACTTC.

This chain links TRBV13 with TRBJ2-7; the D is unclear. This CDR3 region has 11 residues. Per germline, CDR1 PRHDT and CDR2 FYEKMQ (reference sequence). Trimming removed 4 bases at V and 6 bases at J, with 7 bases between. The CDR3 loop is CASSYRGEQYF. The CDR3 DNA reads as TGTGCCAGCAGCTACCGAGGCGAGCAGTACTTC.

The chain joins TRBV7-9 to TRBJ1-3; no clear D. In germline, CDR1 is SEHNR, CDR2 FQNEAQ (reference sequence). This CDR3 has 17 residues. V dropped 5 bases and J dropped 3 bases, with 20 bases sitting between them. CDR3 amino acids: CASSDREGREDGNTIYF. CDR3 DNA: TGTGCCAGCAGCGACCGTGAGGGCCGAGAGGATGGAAACACCATATATTTT.